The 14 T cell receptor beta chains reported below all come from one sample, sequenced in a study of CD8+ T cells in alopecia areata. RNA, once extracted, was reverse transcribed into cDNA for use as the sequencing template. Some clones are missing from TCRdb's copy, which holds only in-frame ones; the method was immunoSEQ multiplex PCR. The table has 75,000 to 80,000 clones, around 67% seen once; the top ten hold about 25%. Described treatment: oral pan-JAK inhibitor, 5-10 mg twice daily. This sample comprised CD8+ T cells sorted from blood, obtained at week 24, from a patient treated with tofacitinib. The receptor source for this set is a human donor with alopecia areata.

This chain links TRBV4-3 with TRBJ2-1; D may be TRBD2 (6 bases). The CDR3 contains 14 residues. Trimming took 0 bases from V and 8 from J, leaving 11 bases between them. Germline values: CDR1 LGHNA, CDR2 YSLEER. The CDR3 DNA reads TGCGCCAGCAGCCAAGAAGGAAGGAGGGATGAGCAGTTCTTC. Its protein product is CASSQEGRRDEQFF.

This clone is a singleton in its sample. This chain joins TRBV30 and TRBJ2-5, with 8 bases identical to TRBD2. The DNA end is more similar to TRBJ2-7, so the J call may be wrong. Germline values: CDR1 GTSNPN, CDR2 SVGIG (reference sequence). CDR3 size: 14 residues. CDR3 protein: CAWSVASGSYEQYF. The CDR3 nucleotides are TGTGCCTGGAGTGTGGCCAGCGGGAGTTACGAGCAGTACTTC.

The CDR3 DNA sequence: TGTGCCAGCAGCCCTCTAAGCTCCTACGAGCAGTACTTC. The encoded protein is CASSPLSSYEQYF. V and J are TRBV7-6 and TRBJ2-7, with D hard to call. CDR1 SGHVS and CDR2 FNYEAQ come from the germline V gene. Trimming removed 5 bases from V and 0 bases from J, with 8 bases in between. The CDR3 consists of 13 residues.

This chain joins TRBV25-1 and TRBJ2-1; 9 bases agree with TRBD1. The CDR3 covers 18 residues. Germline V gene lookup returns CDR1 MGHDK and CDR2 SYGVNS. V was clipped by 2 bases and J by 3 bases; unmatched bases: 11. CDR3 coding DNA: TGTGCCAGCAGTGAAGCCAGGGACAGGGTATTCAACTACAATGAGCAGTTCTTC. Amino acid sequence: CASSEARDRVFNYNEQFF.

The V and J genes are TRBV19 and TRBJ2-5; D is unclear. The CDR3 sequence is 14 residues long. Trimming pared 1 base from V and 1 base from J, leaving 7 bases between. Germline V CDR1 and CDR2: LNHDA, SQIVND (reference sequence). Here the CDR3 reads CASSIVDGQETQYF. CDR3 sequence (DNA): TGTGCCAGTAGTATAGTAGACGGCCAAGAGACCCAGTACTTC.

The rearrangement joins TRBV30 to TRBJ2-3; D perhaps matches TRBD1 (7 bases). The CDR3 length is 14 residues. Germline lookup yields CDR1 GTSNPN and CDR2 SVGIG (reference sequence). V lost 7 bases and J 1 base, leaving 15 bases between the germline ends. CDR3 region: CASTQGEGTDTQYF. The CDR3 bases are TGTGCCTCGACCCAGGGGGAGGGCACAGATACGCAGTATTTT.

The CDR3 protein is CASSIRVDAFF. The CDR3 DNA reads TGTGCCAGTAGTATCCGGGTCGACGCTTTCTTT. The J gene is TRBJ1-1, the V gene TRBV19; D not certain. Between the trimmed V and J ends, which lost 3 bases and 11 bases, there was a span of 10 bases. CDR1 and CDR2 from the germline V gene are LNHDA and SQIVND (reference sequence). The CDR3 has 11 residues. The entire variable domain, with the rest obtained from reference TRBV19 and TRBJ1-1, is as follows: DGGITQSPKYLFRKEGQNVTLSCEQNLNHDAMYWYRQDPGQGLRLIYYSQIVNDFQKGDIAEGYSVSREKKESFPLTVTSAQKNPTAFYLCASSIRVDAFFGQGTRLTVV.

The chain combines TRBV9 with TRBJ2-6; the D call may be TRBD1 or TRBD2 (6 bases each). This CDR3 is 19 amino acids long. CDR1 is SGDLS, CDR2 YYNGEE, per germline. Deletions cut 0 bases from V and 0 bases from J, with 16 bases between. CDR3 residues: CASSVGGGKPSSGANVLTF. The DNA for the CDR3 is TGTGCCAGCAGCGTAGGAGGGGGGAAACCAAGCTCTGGGGCCAACGTCCTGACTTTC.

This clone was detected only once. CDR3 bases: TGTGCCAGCAGCTCGCGGGACGGGACGACCTACGAGCAGTACTTC. Amino acids: CASSSRDGTTYEQYF. The genes are TRBV5-4 and TRBJ2-7; perhaps TRBD2 as D (6 bases). Trimming took off 3 bases at V and 2 bases at J, with 15 bases between the two ends. The CDR3 is made up of 15 amino acids. The V gene's germline CDR1 is SGHNT and CDR2 YYREEE (reference sequence).

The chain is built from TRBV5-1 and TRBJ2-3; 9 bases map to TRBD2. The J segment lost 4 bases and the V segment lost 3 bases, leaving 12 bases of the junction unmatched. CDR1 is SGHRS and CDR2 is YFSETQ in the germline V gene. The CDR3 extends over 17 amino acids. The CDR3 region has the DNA TGCGCCAGCAGCTCCCGGGGTAGCGGGAGCTTGGCAGATACGCAGTATTTT. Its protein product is CASSSRGSGSLADTQYF.

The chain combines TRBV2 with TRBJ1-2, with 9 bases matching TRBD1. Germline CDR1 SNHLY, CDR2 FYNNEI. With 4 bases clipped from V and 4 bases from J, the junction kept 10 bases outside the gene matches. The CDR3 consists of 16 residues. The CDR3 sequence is CASSAVPGQGPYGYTF. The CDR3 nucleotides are TGTGCCAGCAGTGCAGTCCCGGGACAGGGACCCTATGGCTACACCTTC. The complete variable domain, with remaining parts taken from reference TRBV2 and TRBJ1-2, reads EPEVTQTPSHQVTQMGQEVILRCVPISNHLYFYWYRQILGQKVEFLVSFYNNEISEKSEIFDDQFSVERPDGSNFTLKIRSTKLEDSAMYFCASSAVPGQGPYGYTFGSGTRLTVV.

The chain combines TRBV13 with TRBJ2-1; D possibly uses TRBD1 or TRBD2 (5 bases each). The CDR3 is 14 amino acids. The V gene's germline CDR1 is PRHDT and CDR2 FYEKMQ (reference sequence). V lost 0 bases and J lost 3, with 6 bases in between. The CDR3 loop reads CASSLGRGYNEQFF. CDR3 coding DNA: TGTGCCAGCAGCTTAGGGAGGGGCTACAATGAGCAGTTCTTC.

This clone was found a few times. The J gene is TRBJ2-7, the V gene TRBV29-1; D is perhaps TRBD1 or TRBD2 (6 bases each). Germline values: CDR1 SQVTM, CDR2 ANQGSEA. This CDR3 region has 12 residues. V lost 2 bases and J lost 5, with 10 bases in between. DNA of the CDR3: TGCAGCGTTGAAATGGGGGGCGACGAGCAGTACTTC. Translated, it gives CSVEMGGDEQYF.

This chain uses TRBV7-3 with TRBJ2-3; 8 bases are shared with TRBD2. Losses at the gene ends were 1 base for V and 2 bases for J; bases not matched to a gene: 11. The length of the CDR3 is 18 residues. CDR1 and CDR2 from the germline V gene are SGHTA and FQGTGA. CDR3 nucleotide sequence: TGTGCCAGCAGCTTAAGCGTTGCGGGGGGTTCCTACACAGATACGCAGTATTTT. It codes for CASSLSVAGGSYTDTQYF.